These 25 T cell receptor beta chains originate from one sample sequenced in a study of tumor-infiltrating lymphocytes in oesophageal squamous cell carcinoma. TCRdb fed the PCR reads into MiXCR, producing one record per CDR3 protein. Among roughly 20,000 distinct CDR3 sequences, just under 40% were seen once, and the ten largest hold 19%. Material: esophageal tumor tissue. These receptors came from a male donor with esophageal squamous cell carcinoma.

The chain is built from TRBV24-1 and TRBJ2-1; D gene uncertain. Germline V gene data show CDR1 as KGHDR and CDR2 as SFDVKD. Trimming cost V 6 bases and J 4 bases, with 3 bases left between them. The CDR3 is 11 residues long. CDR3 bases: TGTGCCACCAGTTTATACAATGAGCAGTTCTTC. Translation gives CATSLYNEQFF.

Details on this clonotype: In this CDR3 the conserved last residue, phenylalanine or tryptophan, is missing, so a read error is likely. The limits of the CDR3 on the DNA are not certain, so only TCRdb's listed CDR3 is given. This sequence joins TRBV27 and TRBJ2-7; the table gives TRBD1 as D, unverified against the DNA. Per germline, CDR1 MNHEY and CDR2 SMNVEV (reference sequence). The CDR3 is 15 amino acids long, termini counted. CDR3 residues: CASSFGGGYGYTFGS.

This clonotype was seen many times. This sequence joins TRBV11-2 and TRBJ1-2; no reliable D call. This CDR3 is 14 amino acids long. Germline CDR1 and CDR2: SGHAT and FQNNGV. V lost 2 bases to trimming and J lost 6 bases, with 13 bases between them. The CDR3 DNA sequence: TGTGCCAGCAGCTTATTGCGATCCGCGGATGGCTACACCTTC. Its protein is CASSLLRSADGYTF.

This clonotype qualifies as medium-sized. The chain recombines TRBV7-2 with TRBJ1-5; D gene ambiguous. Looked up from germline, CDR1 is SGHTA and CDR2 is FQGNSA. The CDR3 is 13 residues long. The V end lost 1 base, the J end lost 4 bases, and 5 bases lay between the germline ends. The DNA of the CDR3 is TGTGCCAGCAGCTTAGGGCAGAATCAGCCCCAGCATTTT. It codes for CASSLGQNQPQHF.

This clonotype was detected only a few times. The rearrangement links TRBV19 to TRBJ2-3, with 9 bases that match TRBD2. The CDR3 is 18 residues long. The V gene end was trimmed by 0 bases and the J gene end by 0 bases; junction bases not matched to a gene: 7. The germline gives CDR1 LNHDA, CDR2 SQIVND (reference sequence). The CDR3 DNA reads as TGTGCCAGTAGTATAGACCACGGACTAGCGTCTAGCACAGATACGCAGTATTTT. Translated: CASSIDHGLASSTDTQYF.

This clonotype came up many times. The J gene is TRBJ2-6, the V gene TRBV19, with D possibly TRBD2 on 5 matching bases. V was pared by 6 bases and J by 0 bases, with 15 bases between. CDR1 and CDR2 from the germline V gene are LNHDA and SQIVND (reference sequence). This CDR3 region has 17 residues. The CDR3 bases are TGTGCCAGTAGGAAGGCGGGTGGTGACTCTGGGGCCAACGTCCTGACTTTC. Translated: CASRKAGGDSGANVLTF.

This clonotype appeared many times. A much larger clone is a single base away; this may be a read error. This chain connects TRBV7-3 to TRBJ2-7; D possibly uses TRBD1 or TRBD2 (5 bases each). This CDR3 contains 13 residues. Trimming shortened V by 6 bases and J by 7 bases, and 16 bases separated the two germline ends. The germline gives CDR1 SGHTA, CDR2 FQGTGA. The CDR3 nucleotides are TGTGCCAGCAGTCGGGGCAAGGACAATGAGCAGTACTTC. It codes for CASSRGKDNEQYF.

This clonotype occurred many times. The CDR3 sequence is CASSPRDREVTFF. DNA for the CDR3: TGTGCCAGCAGCCCCCGGGACAGGGAGGTAACTTTCTTT. V is TRBV6-1 and J is TRBJ1-1; 9 positions match TRBD1. The CDR3 is 13 amino acids. Germline V gene sequence: CDR1 MNHNS, CDR2 SASEGT. Trimming took 6 bases from V and 12 from J; bases not matched to a gene: 11.

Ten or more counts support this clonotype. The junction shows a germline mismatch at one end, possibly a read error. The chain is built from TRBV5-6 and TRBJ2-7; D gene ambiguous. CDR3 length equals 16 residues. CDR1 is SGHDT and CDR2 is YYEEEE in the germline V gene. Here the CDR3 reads CASSLGAQQRNSPLHF. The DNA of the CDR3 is TGTGCCAGCAGCTTGGGGGCCCAACAACGTAATTCACCCCTCCACTTC.

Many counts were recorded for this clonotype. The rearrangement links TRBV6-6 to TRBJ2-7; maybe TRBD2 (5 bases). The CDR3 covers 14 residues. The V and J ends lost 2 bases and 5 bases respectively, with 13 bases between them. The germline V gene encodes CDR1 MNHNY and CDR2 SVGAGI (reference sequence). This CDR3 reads CASSYNGRGNEQYF. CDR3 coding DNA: TGTGCCAGCAGTTACAACGGCAGAGGGAACGAGCAGTACTTC.

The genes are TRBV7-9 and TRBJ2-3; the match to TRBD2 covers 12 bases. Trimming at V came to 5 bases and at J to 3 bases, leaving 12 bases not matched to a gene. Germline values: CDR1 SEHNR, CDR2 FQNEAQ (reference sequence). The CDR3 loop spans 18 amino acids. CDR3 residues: CASSVGSLAGGITDTQYF. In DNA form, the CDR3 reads TGTGCCAGCAGCGTAGGTAGCCTAGCGGGGGGGATAACAGATACGCAGTATTTT.

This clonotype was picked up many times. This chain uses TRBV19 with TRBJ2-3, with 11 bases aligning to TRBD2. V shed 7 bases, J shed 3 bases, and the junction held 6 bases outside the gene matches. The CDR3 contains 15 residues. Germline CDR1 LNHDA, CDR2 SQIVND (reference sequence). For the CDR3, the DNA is TGTGCCAGTAAACTAGCGGGAGCAATTACAGATACGCAGTATTTT. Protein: CASKLAGAITDTQYF.

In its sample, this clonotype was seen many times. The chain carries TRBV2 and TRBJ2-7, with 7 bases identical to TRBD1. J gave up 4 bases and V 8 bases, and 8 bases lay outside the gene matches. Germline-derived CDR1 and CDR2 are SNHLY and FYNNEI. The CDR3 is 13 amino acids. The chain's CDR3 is CASGMAGGYEQYF. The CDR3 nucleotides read TGTGCCAGCGGTATGGCAGGGGGTTACGAGCAGTACTTC.

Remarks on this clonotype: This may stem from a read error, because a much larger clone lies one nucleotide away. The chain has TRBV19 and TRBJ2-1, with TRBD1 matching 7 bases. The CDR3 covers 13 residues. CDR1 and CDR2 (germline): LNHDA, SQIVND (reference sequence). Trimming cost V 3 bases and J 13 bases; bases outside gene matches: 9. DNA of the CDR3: TGTGCCAGTAGTATCTACAGGGGAGAGACCCAGTTCTTC. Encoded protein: CASSIYRGETQFF. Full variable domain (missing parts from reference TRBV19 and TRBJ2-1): DGGITQSPKYLFRKEGQNVTLSCEQNLNHDAMYWYRQDPGQGLRLIYYSQIVNDFQKGDIAEGYSVSREKKESFPLTVTSAQKNPTAFYLCASSIYRGETQFFGPGTRLTVL.

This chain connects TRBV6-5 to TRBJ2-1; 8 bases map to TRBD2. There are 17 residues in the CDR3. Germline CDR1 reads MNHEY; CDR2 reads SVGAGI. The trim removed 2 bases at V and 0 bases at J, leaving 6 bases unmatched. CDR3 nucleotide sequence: TGTGCCAGCAGTTACAAAGCGGGGGCCACCTCCTACAATGAGCAGTTCTTC. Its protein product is CASSYKAGATSYNEQFF.

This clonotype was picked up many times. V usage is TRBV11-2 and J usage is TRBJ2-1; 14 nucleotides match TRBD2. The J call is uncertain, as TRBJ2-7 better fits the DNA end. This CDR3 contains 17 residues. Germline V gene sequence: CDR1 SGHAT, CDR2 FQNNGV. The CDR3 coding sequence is TGTGCCAGCAGCTTAGTTGGGACTAGCGGGAGTATCAATGAGCAGTACTTC. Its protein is CASSLVGTSGSINEQYF.

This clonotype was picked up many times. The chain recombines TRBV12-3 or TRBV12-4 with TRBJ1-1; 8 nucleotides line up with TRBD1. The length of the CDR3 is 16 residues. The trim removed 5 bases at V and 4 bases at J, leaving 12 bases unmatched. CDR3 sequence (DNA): TGTGCCAGCAGTCTCGGACAGGGTAAGTTGAGCACTGAAGCTTTCTTT. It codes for CASSLGQGKLSTEAFF.

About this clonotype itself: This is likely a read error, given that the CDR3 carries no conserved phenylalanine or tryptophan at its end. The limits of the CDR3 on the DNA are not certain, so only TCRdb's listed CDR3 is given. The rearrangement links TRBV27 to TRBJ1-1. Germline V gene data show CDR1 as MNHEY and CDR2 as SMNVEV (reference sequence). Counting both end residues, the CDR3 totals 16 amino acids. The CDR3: CASSPWGLAGTMSSTS.

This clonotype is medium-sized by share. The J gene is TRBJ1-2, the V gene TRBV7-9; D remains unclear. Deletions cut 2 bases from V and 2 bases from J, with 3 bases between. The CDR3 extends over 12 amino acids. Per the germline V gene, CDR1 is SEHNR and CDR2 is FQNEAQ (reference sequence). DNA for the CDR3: TGTGCCAGCAGCTTAAAAAACTATGGCTACACCTTC. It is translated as CASSLKNYGYTF.

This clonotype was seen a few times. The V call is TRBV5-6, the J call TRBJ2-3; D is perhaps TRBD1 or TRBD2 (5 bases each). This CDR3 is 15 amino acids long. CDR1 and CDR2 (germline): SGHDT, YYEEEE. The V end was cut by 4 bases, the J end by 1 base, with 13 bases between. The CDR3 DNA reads TGTGCCAGCAGCCTCGACGGGGCCCGCACAGATACGCAGTATTTT. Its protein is CASSLDGARTDTQYF.

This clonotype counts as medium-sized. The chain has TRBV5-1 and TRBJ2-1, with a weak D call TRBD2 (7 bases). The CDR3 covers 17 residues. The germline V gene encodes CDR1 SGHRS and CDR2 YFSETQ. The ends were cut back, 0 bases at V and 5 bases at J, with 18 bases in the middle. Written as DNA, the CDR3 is TGCGCCAGCAGCTTGGTGGTAGCGGGTAAGGGGGACAATGAGCAGTTCTTC. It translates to CASSLVVAGKGDNEQFF.

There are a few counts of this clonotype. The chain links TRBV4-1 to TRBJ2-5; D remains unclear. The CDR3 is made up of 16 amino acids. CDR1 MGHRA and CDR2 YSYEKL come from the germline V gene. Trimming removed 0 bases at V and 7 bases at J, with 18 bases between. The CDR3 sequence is CASSQDGVRVGGTQYF. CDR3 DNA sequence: TGCGCCAGCAGCCAAGACGGCGTAAGAGTAGGTGGGACCCAGTACTTC.

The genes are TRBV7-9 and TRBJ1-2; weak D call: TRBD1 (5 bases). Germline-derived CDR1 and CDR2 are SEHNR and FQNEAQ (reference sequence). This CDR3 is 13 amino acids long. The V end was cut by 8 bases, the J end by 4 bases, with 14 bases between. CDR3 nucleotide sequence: TGTGCCAGCGGGCTTCCCGGGGGCTATGGCTACACCTTC. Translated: CASGLPGGYGYTF.

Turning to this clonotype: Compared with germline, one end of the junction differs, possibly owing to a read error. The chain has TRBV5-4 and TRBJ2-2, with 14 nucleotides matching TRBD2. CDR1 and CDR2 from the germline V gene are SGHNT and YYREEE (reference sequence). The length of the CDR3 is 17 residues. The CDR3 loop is CANSPGLAGVDTGELFF. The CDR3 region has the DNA TGTGCCAACAGCCCGGGACTAGCGGGGGTTGACACCGGGGAGCTGTTTTTT.

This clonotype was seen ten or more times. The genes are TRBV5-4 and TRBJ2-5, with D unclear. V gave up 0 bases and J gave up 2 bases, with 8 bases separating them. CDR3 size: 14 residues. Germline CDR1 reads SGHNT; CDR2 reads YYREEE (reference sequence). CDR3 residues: CASSLDREQETQYF. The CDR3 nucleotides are TGTGCCAGCAGCTTGGACAGAGAGCAAGAGACCCAGTACTTC.